This T cell receptor (beta chain) stems from a study of CDR3 diversity in severe acne (dated by TCRdb to the late 2010s). The library was generated by PCR. Sequencing instrument: Illumina HiSeq 2000. In TCRdb, the public reads were trimmed at Q25 with fastp and aligned with MiXCR, with productive beta chains retained. Rows merge per CDR3 protein into single entries with the most common DNA and genes. This sample gives approximately 97,000 distinct CDR3 sequences in total; roughly half of them show up just once. The top ten clonotypes cover under 15% of the sample. This clonotype was observed at least ten times. Its antigen is not yet known. It has no much larger one-base neighbor in the sample; base qualities were not kept. Cut back by 2 bases and 3 bases, the V and J ends lie 7 bases apart. According to the germline V gene, CDR1 reads MNHEY and CDR2 reads SVGAGI. Counted from cysteine to phenylalanine, this CDR3 has 13 amino acids. Of the read, only the CDR3 DNA is kept; its 39 bases are in frame from base 1.

This chain is built from TRBV6-5 and TRBJ1-1; too little of a D gene remains to name it. This receptor was identified in a male donor with acne. The sample consisted of blood. The DNA is as follows: TGTGCCAGCAGTTACGAGGCAGACACTGAAGCTTTCTTT. The encoded protein is CASSYEADTEAFF.